What follows are 30 T cell receptor beta chains derived from one specimen sequenced in a study of T cell responses to AZD1222 COVID-19 vaccine. This table comes from immunoSEQ multiplex PCR, and its TCRdb copy is limited to in-frame clones, with some not included. The top ten hold around 1.6% of the sample, which has about 120,000 clones, about 90% seen once. The source material was peripheral blood, sampled 28 days after the second AZD1222 dose. The receptor set was obtained from an adult who received the AZD1222 COVID-19 vaccine.

The chain links TRBV27 to TRBJ1-2, with D unclear. This CDR3 contains 14 residues. Germline CDR1 reads MNHEY; CDR2 reads SMNVEV (reference sequence). Trimming stripped 6 bases from V and 2 bases from J, with 13 bases between. The DNA for the CDR3 is TGTGCCAGCAGCCCGGAGACATCAAACTATGGCTACACCTTC. It encodes CASSPETSNYGYTF.

The chain links TRBV2 to TRBJ1-2; 7 positions agree with TRBD1. The CDR3 length is 12 residues. Germline lookup yields CDR1 SNHLY and CDR2 FYNNEI. V shed 8 bases and J 0 bases; nucleotides not matched to a gene: 0. The CDR3 DNA reads as TGTGCCAGCCAGGGGGCTAACTATGGCTACACCTTC. Its translation is CASQGANYGYTF. The complete variable domain, with remaining parts taken from reference TRBV2 and TRBJ1-2, reads EPEVTQTPSHQVTQMGQEVILRCVPISNHLYFYWYRQILGQKVEFLVSFYNNEISEKSEIFDDQFSVERPDGSNFTLKIRSTKLEDSAMYFCASQGANYGYTFGSGTRLTVV.

This sequence joins TRBV4-2 and TRBJ2-2, with D maybe TRBD2 (6 bases). Germline V gene data show CDR1 as LGHNA and CDR2 as YNFKEQ. This CDR3 spans 19 amino acids. V lost 2 bases, J lost 7 bases, and 26 bases lay in between. CDR3 region: CASSQRTSMGLRDDGELFF. CDR3 DNA sequence: TGTGCCAGCAGCCAAAGGACGTCCATGGGACTCCGGGATGACGGGGAGCTGTTTTTT.

This chain connects TRBV5-1 to TRBJ2-3, with TRBD1 matching over 9 bases. Trimming at V came to 5 bases and at J to 7 bases, leaving 8 bases not matched to a gene. This CDR3 has 14 residues. Germline V gene data show CDR1 as SGHRS and CDR2 as YFSETQ. The CDR3 protein is CASSSEGTGNTQYF. The CDR3 nucleotides are TGCGCCAGCAGTTCGGAGGGGACAGGGAATACGCAGTATTTT.

This clone was picked up a small number of times. V gene TRBV14 combines with J gene TRBJ1-1; D is uncertain. The germline CDR1 and CDR2 sequences are SGHDN and FVKESK. The CDR3 has 11 residues. V was clipped by 3 bases and J by 6 bases, with 5 bases between them. In DNA, the CDR3 is TGTGCCAGCAGCCATTGGGCTGAAGCTTTCTTT. Its translation: CASSHWAEAFF.

This chain links TRBV29-1 with TRBJ2-3; 10 nucleotides align to TRBD1. There are 16 residues in the CDR3. V was clipped by 5 bases and J by 2 bases; unmatched bases: 10. From germline, CDR1 is SQVTM and CDR2 ANQGSEA. This CDR3 is CSVIPGTGASTDTQYF. As DNA, the CDR3 is TGCAGCGTTATTCCCGGGACAGGGGCTTCCACAGATACGCAGTATTTT.

This clone has only one observation. V gene TRBV7-2 combines with J gene TRBJ2-3; D is undetermined. This CDR3 region has 16 residues. The germline V gene has CDR1 SGHTA and CDR2 FQGNSA. Trimming shortened V by 4 bases and J by 0 bases, and 14 bases separated the two germline ends. CDR3 in amino acids: CASSYQGTLSTDTQYF. CDR3 bases: TGTGCCAGCAGCTACCAAGGTACACTTAGCACAGATACGCAGTATTTT.

The chain joins TRBV6-1 to TRBJ1-4, with 8 nucleotides matching TRBD1. V trimming: 5 bases; J trimming: 7 bases; junction bases outside the gene matches: 9. In germline, CDR1 is MNHNS, CDR2 SASEGT. CDR3 length: 15 amino acids. In nucleotides, the CDR3 is TGTGCCAGCAGTACAGCCCAGGGGGCTGGTGAAAAACTGTTTTTT. Protein product: CASSTAQGAGEKLFF.

The chain has TRBV28 and TRBJ2-5; TRBD2 aligns across 7 bases. CDR1 and CDR2 from the germline V gene are MDHEN and SYDVKM. The CDR3 is made up of 13 amino acids. J was trimmed by 5 bases and V by 6 bases; bases with no gene match: 6. The CDR3 sequence is CASRMGRVETQYF. CDR3 bases: TGTGCCAGCAGGATGGGGAGGGTCGAGACCCAGTACTTC.

The chain carries TRBV28 and TRBJ2-2; the match to TRBD2 covers 12 bases. V was pared by 7 bases and J by 10 bases, with 10 bases of the junction left unmatched. Germline-derived CDR1 and CDR2 are MDHEN and SYDVKM. This CDR3 has 15 residues. The CDR3 loop is CASTPRLAGVPELFF. The DNA of the CDR3 is TGTGCCAGCACCCCCCGACTAGCGGGAGTGCCGGAGCTGTTTTTT.

The rearrangement joins TRBV13 to TRBJ1-3; D is unclear. The ends were cut back, 5 bases at V and 0 bases at J, with 8 bases in the middle. CDR1 is PRHDT, CDR2 FYEKMQ, per germline (reference sequence). The CDR3 loop spans 14 amino acids. CDR3 sequence reads: CASSPYTSGNTIYF. The CDR3 DNA sequence: TGTGCCAGCAGCCCGTACACCTCTGGAAACACCATATATTTT. Based on the CDR3 plus reference TRBV13 and TRBJ1-3, the full variable domain is AAGVIQSPRHLIKEKRETATLKCYPIPRHDTVYWYQQGPGQDPQFLISFYEKMQSDKGSIPDRFSAQQFSDYHSELNMSSLELGDSALYFCASSPYTSGNTIYFGEGSWLTVV.

The sample holds a few counts of this clone. This chain uses TRBV27 with TRBJ1-5; possible D gene TRBD1, 6 bases. Trimming shortened V by 5 bases and J by 2 bases, and 13 bases separated the two germline ends. Looked up from germline, CDR1 is MNHEY and CDR2 is SMNVEV (reference sequence). The CDR3 has 15 amino acids. Here the CDR3 reads CASSLRDNGNQPQHF. The DNA of the CDR3 is TGTGCCAGCAGTCTCAGGGACAATGGCAATCAGCCCCAGCATTTT.

The genes are TRBV6-1 and TRBJ1-2; no clear D gene. CDR1 MNHNS and CDR2 SASEGT come from the germline V gene. CDR3 length: 16 amino acids. Trimming left V 0 bases short and J 2 bases short, with 13 bases between. The DNA for the CDR3 is TGTGCCAGCAGTGAAGCAAGGCACAGCACGAACTATGGCTACACCTTC. Its translation is CASSEARHSTNYGYTF.

The gene calls are TRBV2 and TRBJ1-1; TRBD1 aligns across 9 bases. Trimming took 9 bases from V and 4 from J; bases not matched to a gene: 3. Germline CDR1 and CDR2: SNHLY and FYNNEI. This CDR3 has 12 residues. The CDR3 DNA reads TGTGCCAGTTACAGGGGGCCCACTGAAGCTTTCTTT. This gives the protein CASYRGPTEAFF.

This chain connects TRBV9 to TRBJ2-7; possibly TRBD1 for D (5 bases). Germline-derived CDR1 and CDR2 are SGDLS and YYNGEE. This CDR3 spans 12 amino acids. The ends were cut back, 7 bases at V and 9 bases at J, with 17 bases in the middle. CDR3 DNA: TGTGCCAGCGGGTCGTCCCTTGGGGCGCAGTACTTC. Translation: CASGSSLGAQYF.

The chain recombines TRBV10-1 with TRBJ2-7; D is perhaps TRBD1 (5 bases). The CDR3 runs to 13 residues. Trimming shortened V by 4 bases and J by 5 bases, and 12 bases separated the two germline ends. Germline CDR1 reads WNHNN; CDR2 reads SYGVQD (reference sequence). CDR3 coding DNA: TGCGCCAGCAGTGCCCAGGGATACCACGAGCAGTACTTC. Translation: CASSAQGYHEQYF.

Within the sample, this clone is medium-sized. The rearrangement links TRBV4-2 to TRBJ2-2; D may be TRBD1 (5 bases). This CDR3 is 17 amino acids long. V dropped 2 bases and J dropped 2 bases, with 15 bases sitting between them. Per the germline V gene, CDR1 is LGHNA and CDR2 is YNFKEQ. CDR3 region: CASSQSEQEINTGELFF. The CDR3 DNA follows: TGTGCCAGCAGCCAAAGCGAACAGGAGATAAACACCGGGGAGCTGTTTTTT.

The chain recombines TRBV6-1 with TRBJ2-3, with 11 positions matching TRBD2. The CDR3 runs to 20 residues. Germline V gene lookup returns CDR1 MNHNS and CDR2 SASEGT. The V and J ends lost 2 bases and 1 base, in that order; junction bases with no gene match: 14. Here the CDR3 reads CASSEPGGLAGGDGTDTQYF. In nucleotides, the CDR3 is TGTGCCAGCAGTGAACCCGGGGGGCTAGCGGGAGGTGACGGCACAGATACGCAGTATTTT.

The chain joins TRBV19 to TRBJ2-3, with no clear D. CDR1 and CDR2 (germline): LNHDA, SQIVND (reference sequence). V was trimmed by 5 bases and J by 6 bases, leaving 15 bases between them. There are 14 residues in the CDR3. The CDR3: CASSPELGLDTQYF. CDR3 nucleotides: TGTGCCAGTAGTCCGGAGCTAGGATTGGATACGCAGTATTTT.

The CDR3 here is CASSLEFDGEKTQYF. The CDR3 DNA reads TGTGCCAGCAGCTTAGAGTTCGACGGTGAGAAGACCCAGTACTTC. The gene calls are TRBV11-1 and TRBJ2-5; D gene ambiguous. Germline-derived CDR1 and CDR2 are SGHAT and FQDESV (reference sequence). V lost 1 base to trimming and J lost 6 bases, with 15 bases between them. This CDR3 has 15 amino acids.

The chain has TRBV2 and TRBJ2-1, with TRBD2 matching 8 bases. Losses at the gene ends were 6 bases for V and 7 bases for J; bases not matched to a gene: 11. The germline gives CDR1 SNHLY, CDR2 FYNNEI. This CDR3 is built from 15 residues. In nucleotides, the CDR3 is TGTGCCAGCAGGAAAAGCGGGAGTGGTGTGAATGAGCAGTTCTTC. Translation: CASRKSGSGVNEQFF.

V is TRBV27 and J is TRBJ1-4; D uncertain. Germline V gene data show CDR1 as MNHEY and CDR2 as SMNVEV (reference sequence). The CDR3 extends over 15 amino acids. Between the trimmed V and J ends, which lost 4 bases and 5 bases, there was a span of 14 bases. CDR3 region: CASSSYSPINEKLFF. CDR3 nucleotide sequence: TGTGCCAGCAGTTCCTACAGTCCGATAAATGAAAAACTGTTTTTT.

The V gene is TRBV29-1, the J gene TRBJ1-2; the D gene is possibly TRBD1 (6 bases). Germline CDR1 and CDR2: SQVTM and ANQGSEA. The CDR3 consists of 17 residues. Trimming pared 6 bases from V and 2 bases from J, leaving 25 bases between. The CDR3 reads CSVETYSRGRGNYGYTF. The CDR3, as DNA: TGCAGCGTCGAGACCTACTCTAGGGGGAGAGGCAACTATGGCTACACCTTC.

This clone came up once. This chain joins TRBV5-8 and TRBJ1-2; 7 bases are shared with TRBD1. This CDR3 comprises 14 residues. The V and J ends lost 4 bases and 0 bases, in that order; junction bases with no gene match: 3. Per the germline V gene, CDR1 is SGHTS and CDR2 is YDEGEE. The CDR3: CASSPGTANYGYTF. DNA of the CDR3: TGTGCCAGCAGCCCAGGGACAGCTAACTATGGCTACACCTTC. The full variable domain, in which reference TRBV5-8 and TRBJ1-2 provide the parts outside the CDR3, is EAGVTQSPTHLIKTRGQQATLRCSPISGHTSVYWYQQALGLGLQFLLWYDEGEERNRGNFPPRFSGRQFPNYSSELNVNALELEDSALYLCASSPGTANYGYTFGSGTRLTVV.

V is TRBV5-1 and J is TRBJ1-1; D possibly corresponds to TRBD1 (6 bases). The CDR3 extends over 14 amino acids. Trimming cost V 3 bases and J 1 base, with 10 bases left between them. Germline values: CDR1 SGHRS, CDR2 YFSETQ. CDR3 sequence reads: CASSSGQSNTEAFF. CDR3 nucleotide sequence: TGCGCCAGCAGCTCTGGACAGTCGAACACTGAAGCTTTCTTT.

The chain recombines TRBV7-9 with TRBJ2-1, with 10 nucleotides matching TRBD2. The V and J ends lost 5 bases and 4 bases, in that order; junction bases with no gene match: 8. The CDR3 is 16 residues long. Germline CDR1 SEHNR, CDR2 FQNEAQ (reference sequence). As DNA, the CDR3 is TGTGCCAGCAGCCCCCCTAGCGGGAGTGGGTACAATGAGCAGTTCTTC. It codes for CASSPPSGSGYNEQFF.

The V and J genes are TRBV6-5 and TRBJ1-1; D gene unclear. Trimming shortened V by 0 bases and J by 2 bases, and 10 bases separated the two germline ends. The CDR3 runs to 15 residues. In germline, CDR1 is MNHEY, CDR2 SVGAGI. Here the CDR3 reads CASSYSGSPNTEAFF. CDR3 nucleotides: TGTGCCAGCAGTTACTCCGGCAGCCCTAACACTGAAGCTTTCTTT.

This chain links TRBV6-4 with TRBJ1-1; D not resolved. The V end was cut by 4 bases, the J end by 0 bases, with 6 bases between. This CDR3 has 13 amino acids. The germline V gene encodes CDR1 MRHNA and CDR2 SNTAGT. The CDR3 here is CASSVGVNTEAFF. The CDR3 region has the DNA TGTGCCAGCAGTGTAGGAGTGAACACTGAAGCTTTCTTT.

DNA of the CDR3: TGTGCCAGCAGCTCAACACTCGTGTCCCGAGGGTCTGAAGCTTTCTTT. This encodes CASSSTLVSRGSEAFF. This chain links TRBV7-8 with TRBJ1-1; D remains unclear. Trimming cost V 4 bases and J 6 bases, with 21 bases left between them. This CDR3 spans 16 amino acids. Germline CDR1 is SGHVS and CDR2 is FQNEAQ.

V and J are TRBV4-2 and TRBJ2-4, with D perhaps TRBD1 (7 bases). The germline V gene has CDR1 LGHNA and CDR2 YNFKEQ. The CDR3 has 15 amino acids. The ends were cut back, 1 base at V and 4 bases at J, with 11 bases in the middle. The CDR3 is CASSQGAGGKNIQYF. As DNA, the CDR3 is TGTGCCAGCAGCCAAGGGGCAGGGGGGAAAAACATTCAGTACTTC.